The 23 T cell receptor beta chains in this list originate from one sample, sequenced in a study of beta chain features in type 1 diabetes. Regarding the study as a whole: Within each of all four CD4+ subsets, Type 1 diabetes patients had TCRB CDR3s that were moderately but significantly shorter.

The investigators reverse transcribed all of the isolated RNA, so they sequenced expressed TCRB transcripts. The data were produced by immunoSEQ multiplex PCR, yet TCRdb's version contains in-frame clones alone and is incomplete. The data hold about 27,000 clones, with around three fifths observed a single time. Antigens for these TCRs are unknown. The sequencing input was Tregs from blood. The origin of the receptors is a woman between 18 and 29 years old with type 1 diabetes.

V gene TRBV5-1 combines with J gene TRBJ2-5; 12 bases are a match to TRBD1. The CDR3 is 14 amino acids. CDR1 and CDR2 (germline): SGHRS, YFSETQ. Trimming at V came to 4 bases and at J to 6 bases, leaving 4 bases not matched to a gene. The chain's CDR3 is CASSPGQGAQTQYF. CDR3 DNA: TGCGCCAGCAGCCCGGGACAGGGGGCACAGACCCAGTACTTC.

V usage is TRBV7-2 and J usage is TRBJ1-1; D is possibly TRBD1 (6 bases). The CDR3 sequence is 15 residues long. V was pared by 1 base and J by 3 bases, with 12 bases between. Germline CDR1 and CDR2: SGHTA and FQGNSA. The CDR3 region has the DNA TGTGCCAGCAGCTTAGGATGGCCAGGGGACACTGAAGCTTTCTTT. Translating it yields CASSLGWPGDTEAFF.

This chain uses TRBV19 with TRBJ1-5, with 7 bases fitting TRBD1. The length of the CDR3 is 16 residues. J was trimmed by 3 bases and V by 1 base; bases with no gene match: 6. The germline CDR1 and CDR2 sequences are LNHDA and SQIVND (reference sequence). The DNA of the CDR3 is TGTGCCAGTAGTATAGGTTACAGGGGCTCCAATCAGCCCCAGCATTTT. Its protein product is CASSIGYRGSNQPQHF.

The sample holds one count of this clone. J is TRBJ2-5 and V is TRBV19; 9 nucleotides agree with TRBD1. V trimming: 5 bases; J trimming: 5 bases; junction bases outside the gene matches: 9. The CDR3 has 15 amino acids. Germline CDR1 LNHDA, CDR2 SQIVND (reference sequence). The CDR3 is CASSVRDRVPETQYF. The CDR3 nucleotides are TGTGCCAGTAGTGTCCGGGACAGGGTCCCGGAGACCCAGTACTTC. The entire variable domain, with the rest obtained from reference TRBV19 and TRBJ2-5, is as follows: DGGITQSPKYLFRKEGQNVTLSCEQNLNHDAMYWYRQDPGQGLRLIYYSQIVNDFQKGDIAEGYSVSREKKESFPLTVTSAQKNPTAFYLCASSVRDRVPETQYFGPGTRLLVL.

V is TRBV7-9 and J is TRBJ2-3; 12 nucleotides line up with TRBD2. This CDR3 region has 15 residues. Trimming removed 4 bases from V and 4 bases from J; junction bases left unmatched: 3. CDR1 is SEHNR and CDR2 is FQNEAQ in the germline V gene (reference sequence). Here the CDR3 reads CASSSSGRASDTQYF. The CDR3 nucleotides read TGTGCCAGCAGCTCTAGCGGGAGGGCCTCAGATACGCAGTATTTT.

The chain carries TRBV7-9 and TRBJ1-4; D is unclear. Germline V gene data show CDR1 as SEHNR and CDR2 as FQNEAQ (reference sequence). The length of the CDR3 is 16 residues. Between the trimmed V and J ends, which lost 5 bases and 0 bases, there was a span of 13 bases. DNA for the CDR3: TGTGCCAGCAGCCCCGGAGCCGTTGCAACTAATGAAAAACTGTTTTTT. Encoded protein: CASSPGAVATNEKLFF.

This clone was observed a handful of times. The chain uses TRBV11-2 and TRBJ1-2; 8 bases fit TRBD1. The trim removed 5 bases at V and 2 bases at J, leaving 7 bases unmatched. The CDR3 extends over 15 amino acids. Germline lookup yields CDR1 SGHAT and CDR2 FQNNGV. The CDR3 coding sequence is TGTGCCAGCAGCCCTGGGCAGGGGGCCAACTATGGCTACACCTTC. This gives the protein CASSPGQGANYGYTF.

This sequence joins TRBV5-1 and TRBJ2-7; TRBD1 agrees at 8 bases. V gave up 1 base and J gave up 3 bases; unmatched junction bases: 9. The CDR3 consists of 16 residues. CDR1 SGHRS and CDR2 YFSETQ come from the germline V gene. The CDR3 sequence is CASSLMSGQGDYEQYF. The CDR3 region has the DNA TGCGCCAGCAGCTTGATGTCCGGACAGGGTGACTACGAGCAGTACTTC.

In its sample, this clone was seen a few times. J is TRBJ2-3 and V is TRBV29-1; D unclear. The CDR3 extends over 13 amino acids. The germline V and J ends were trimmed by 3 bases and 3 bases, with 10 bases remaining between them. Germline V CDR1 and CDR2: SQVTM, ANQGSEA. This CDR3 reads CSVDGGGTDTQYF. In DNA form, the CDR3 reads TGCAGCGTTGACGGCGGTGGGACAGATACGCAGTATTTT.

This clone showed up just a few times. V is TRBV15 and J is TRBJ2-5; 9 bases match TRBD2. Trimming cost V 5 bases and J 4 bases; bases outside gene matches: 11. CDR1 is LNHNV, CDR2 YYDKDF, per germline (reference sequence). The CDR3 length is 16 residues. This CDR3 reads CATSSSRTSEGETQYF. The CDR3 DNA sequence: TGTGCCACCAGCTCAAGCCGGACTAGCGAGGGAGAGACCCAGTACTTC.

This clone was seen a few times. This rearrangement joins TRBV11-2 to TRBJ2-3; TRBD2 matches at 8 bases. Trimming at V came to 2 bases and at J to 2 bases, leaving 3 bases not matched to a gene. CDR1 is SGHAT, CDR2 FQNNGV, per germline. The CDR3 is 15 amino acids. The CDR3 bases are TGTGCCAGCAGCTTAATGGGACTAGTCACAGATACGCAGTATTTT. It codes for CASSLMGLVTDTQYF.

The chain joins TRBV27 to TRBJ1-2, with D possibly being TRBD1 (6 bases). The CDR3 runs to 15 residues. Per the germline V gene, CDR1 is MNHEY and CDR2 is SMNVEV (reference sequence). Trimming stripped 6 bases from V and 8 bases from J, with 22 bases between. CDR3 sequence reads: CASRSPTGPSGGYTF. The CDR3 bases are TGTGCCAGCAGATCACCGACAGGCCCCTCCGGGGGCTACACCTTC.

This clone was seen only a few times. The chain couples TRBV10-2 to TRBJ2-7, with 10 nucleotides matching TRBD1. Germline loops: CDR1 WSHSY, CDR2 SAAADI. This CDR3 region has 15 residues. V trimming: 6 bases; J trimming: 2 bases; junction bases outside the gene matches: 7. The CDR3 protein is CASRGWTGGTYEQYF. The CDR3 coding sequence is TGCGCCAGCAGGGGATGGACAGGGGGAACCTACGAGCAGTACTTC.

The chain's CDR3 is CASSQGAYEQYV. CDR3 bases: TGCGCCAGCAGTCAGGGGGCCTACGAGCAGTACGTC. The chain carries TRBV10-2 and TRBJ2-7; 7 bases are a match to TRBD1. The V segment lost 5 bases and the J segment 2 bases; nucleotides outside the gene matches: 0. Looked up from germline, CDR1 is WSHSY and CDR2 is SAAADI. The CDR3 runs to 12 residues.

The V gene is TRBV30, the J gene TRBJ1-3; D is ambiguous. Germline lookup yields CDR1 GTSNPN and CDR2 SVGIG (reference sequence). The CDR3 is 14 amino acids. V dropped 2 bases and J dropped 2 bases, with 10 bases sitting between them. The CDR3 region is CAWSYEITGNTIYF. CDR3 in DNA: TGTGCCTGGAGTTACGAGATTACTGGAAACACCATATATTTT.

The chain has TRBV11-2 and TRBJ2-3; 12 positions agree with TRBD2. The junction had 3 bases not matched to a gene; V was cut back by 2 bases and J by 6 bases. The V gene's germline CDR1 is SGHAT and CDR2 FQNNGV. The CDR3 has 15 residues. CDR3 nucleotides: TGTGCCAGCAGCTTACTAGCGGGAGGGTCTGATACGCAGTATTTT. Its protein is CASSLLAGGSDTQYF.

This clone was seen more than once but under ten times. Here the CDR3 reads CASSVAVTMGNTIYF. The CDR3 DNA is TGTGCCAGCAGCGTAGCGGTGACAATGGGAAACACCATATATTTT. The gene calls are TRBV9 and TRBJ1-3; D is uncertain. Germline CDR1 and CDR2: SGDLS and YYNGEE. The CDR3 is 15 amino acids. V lost 0 bases to trimming and J lost 4 bases, with 11 bases between them. Variable domain in full (rest from reference TRBV9 and TRBJ1-3): DSGVTQTPKHLITATGQRVTLRCSPRSGDLSVYWYQQSLDQGLQFLIQYYNGEERAKGNILERFSAQQFPDLHSELNLSSLELGDSALYFCASSVAVTMGNTIYFGEGSWLTVV.

This sequence joins TRBV10-3 and TRBJ2-1; no reliable D call. V lost 8 bases, J lost 4 bases, and 12 bases lay in between. Germline V lookup: CDR1 ENHRY, CDR2 SYGVKD. The CDR3 has 13 residues. In DNA, the CDR3 is TGTGCCATCCGTTCGAGACAATACAATGAGCAGTTCTTC. Translating it yields CAIRSRQYNEQFF.

This rearrangement joins TRBV7-3 to TRBJ2-6, with TRBD2 as a possible D gene (5 bases). This CDR3 is built from 15 residues. The germline V gene has CDR1 SGHTA and CDR2 FQGTGA. V lost 5 bases and J lost 0, with 8 bases in between. The CDR3 DNA sequence: TGTGCCAGCAGCCCGGGGAGCTCTGGGGCCAACGTCCTGACTTTC. Translation gives CASSPGSSGANVLTF.

V and J are TRBV29-1 and TRBJ2-5; a weak D match, TRBD1 (6 bases). The CDR3 has 12 residues. Germline CDR1 and CDR2: SQVTM and ANQGSEA. Between the trimmed V and J ends, which lost 4 bases and 5 bases, there was a span of 11 bases. The CDR3 reads CSVVRGGETQYF. CDR3 coding DNA: TGCAGCGTTGTCAGGGGTGGGGAGACCCAGTACTTC. The whole variable domain, filled in from reference TRBV29-1 and TRBJ2-5, reads SAVISQKPSRDICQRGTSLTIQCQVDSQVTMMFWYRQQPGQSLTLIATANQGSEATYESGFVIDKFPISRPNLTFSTLTVSNMSPEDSSIYLCSVVRGGETQYFGPGTRLLVL.

The chain has TRBV6-4 and TRBJ2-1; 7 bases map to TRBD1. CDR1 is MRHNA, CDR2 SNTAGT, per germline. V gave up 2 bases and J gave up 5 bases; unmatched junction bases: 3. There are 14 residues in the CDR3. For the CDR3, the DNA is TGTGCCAGCAGTGACAGGGGGCGCAACAATGAGCAGTTCTTC. It yields the protein CASSDRGRNNEQFF.

This clone was picked up a small number of times. CDR3 nucleotide sequence: TGCGCCAGCAGCCAAGAGGGGGGGAGGGAAGAGACCCAGTACTTC. It yields the protein CASSQEGGREETQYF. The chain links TRBV4-3 to TRBJ2-5; TRBD2 matches at 7 bases. V dropped 0 bases and J dropped 3; count of bases not matched to a gene: 4. This CDR3 has 15 residues. Germline CDR1 reads LGHNA; CDR2 reads YSLEER.

This clone was detected only a few times. The chain joins TRBV5-4 to TRBJ2-1; D gene uncertain. Germline V gene data show CDR1 as SGHNT and CDR2 as YYREEE (reference sequence). This CDR3 is 14 amino acids long. V lost 7 bases to trimming and J lost 6 bases, with 17 bases between them. Here the CDR3 DNA reads TGTGCCAGCGCTCCTCCTAGTCGGCCCAATGAGCAGTTCTTC. Protein product: CASAPPSRPNEQFF.